These 26 T cell receptor beta chains were all obtained from the same sample, sequenced in a study of T cell repertoires in ileal Crohn's disease. This sample's time point: inflamed ileum from the surgical specimen. Here immunoSEQ multiplex PCR was the method, and the copy in TCRdb shows in-frame clones only, minus some. The sample comprises around 5,400 clones, 82% of which are singletons, and 20% to 25% rests with the top ten. The source material was ileal tissue. All receptors come from an adult with Crohn's disease.

This chain links TRBV7-9 with TRBJ2-7; the D is unclear. This CDR3 has 14 residues. V was shortened by 7 bases and J by 2 bases, with 15 bases between the two germline ends. Germline CDR1 reads SEHNR; CDR2 reads FQNEAQ (reference sequence). The CDR3 is CASTQALGTYEQYF. In nucleotides, the CDR3 is TGTGCCAGCACCCAGGCCTTGGGAACCTACGAGCAGTACTTC.

This clone was observed once. The rearrangement links TRBV6-5 to TRBJ2-1; tentative D call: TRBD2 (5 bases). Germline CDR1 reads MNHEY; CDR2 reads SVGAGI. The CDR3 length is 14 residues. Deletions cut 4 bases from V and 1 base from J, with 8 bases between. Here the CDR3 DNA reads TGTGCCAGCAGTTTGACTAATTCCTACAATGAGCAGTTCTTC. Protein sequence: CASSLTNSYNEQFF.

The chain carries TRBV5-1 and TRBJ1-1, with D hard to call. V was cut by 5 bases and J by 1 base, with 9 bases left in between. The CDR3 sequence is 13 residues long. CDR1 and CDR2 (germline): SGHRS, YFSETQ. This CDR3 is CASRPTQNTEAFF. The CDR3, as DNA: TGCGCCAGCAGGCCTACACAGAACACTGAAGCTTTCTTT.

This rearrangement joins TRBV29-1 to TRBJ2-5; D gene uncertain. CDR1 is SQVTM and CDR2 is ANQGSEA in the germline V gene. V shed 1 base and J shed 3 bases, with 3 bases lying between them. The CDR3 covers 11 residues. CDR3 in DNA: TGCAGCGTTGAAGCAGAAGAGACCCAGTACTTC. Protein product: CSVEAEETQYF.

The chain carries TRBV4-1 and TRBJ1-6; D unclear. Between the trimmed V and J ends, which lost 2 bases and 4 bases, there was a span of 15 bases. Germline lookup yields CDR1 MGHRA and CDR2 YSYEKL. The CDR3 loop spans 17 amino acids. The CDR3 sequence: CASSQRTRMGYNSPLHF. The CDR3 DNA sequence: TGCGCCAGCAGCCAAAGGACCCGGATGGGGTATAATTCACCCCTCCACTTT.

There are a few counts of this clone. The J gene is TRBJ2-6, the V gene TRBV11-2, with 7 bases lining up with TRBD1. This CDR3 region has 17 residues. J gave up 1 base and V 5 bases, and 8 bases lay outside the gene matches. Germline loops: CDR1 SGHAT, CDR2 FQNNGV. In nucleotides, the CDR3 is TGTGCCAGCAGCGCCCACTACAGGGGATCTGGGGCCAACGTCCTGACTTTC. Encoded protein: CASSAHYRGSGANVLTF.

The gene calls are TRBV18 and TRBJ2-3; 9 nucleotides agree with TRBD1. CDR1 is KGHSH, CDR2 LQKENI, per germline. V was pared by 6 bases and J by 2 bases, with 6 bases of the junction left unmatched. The CDR3 runs 15 residues. The CDR3 DNA follows: TGTGCCAGCTCGCCAGGGACAGGGTACACAGATACGCAGTATTTT. It specifies CASSPGTGYTDTQYF.

The chain links TRBV20-1 to TRBJ2-7, with a possible D match to TRBD1 (6 bases). Germline V gene lookup returns CDR1 DFQATT and CDR2 SNEGSKA (reference sequence). Trimming removed 5 bases at V and 7 bases at J, with 12 bases between. The CDR3 is 11 amino acids. CDR3 nucleotide sequence: TGCAGTGCTGGCAGGGGACCTGAGCAGTACTTC. It encodes CSAGRGPEQYF.

This clone was seen only once. The chain combines TRBV25-1 with TRBJ2-2; 12 positions agree with TRBD1. V lost 7 bases, J lost 3 bases, and 9 bases stayed unmatched. CDR3 length: 17 residues. Germline V lookup: CDR1 MGHDK, CDR2 SYGVNS. DNA for the CDR3: TGTGCCAGCACCAGGGACAGGGGGCGAAGTCACACCGGGGAGCTGTTTTTT. Its translation is CASTRDRGRSHTGELFF.

This chain joins TRBV6-5 and TRBJ2-7; the D gene is possibly TRBD1 (5 bases). This CDR3 has 14 amino acids. Germline V CDR1 and CDR2: MNHEY, SVGAGI. Between the trimmed V and J ends, which lost 0 bases and 4 bases, there was a span of 10 bases. The CDR3 spells CASSYSRDRYEQYF. CDR3 DNA: TGTGCCAGCAGTTACTCGAGAGACAGATACGAGCAGTACTTC.

This chain uses TRBV19 with TRBJ2-1; D perhaps matches TRBD2 (6 bases). CDR1 LNHDA and CDR2 SQIVND come from the germline V gene (reference sequence). V lost 9 bases, J lost 0 bases, and 15 bases lay in between. The CDR3 consists of 15 residues. CDR3 sequence: CASLPAGSSYNEQFF. The CDR3 bases are TGTGCCAGCTTACCCGCGGGGAGCTCCTACAATGAGCAGTTCTTC.

The V and J genes are TRBV5-6 and TRBJ2-5, with 8 bases aligning to TRBD2. Germline values: CDR1 SGHDT, CDR2 YYEEEE. The CDR3 covers 14 residues. J lost 5 bases, V lost 2 bases, and 5 bases had no gene match. The CDR3 DNA is TGTGCCAGCAGCTTCGGCGGGAGGCCGGAGACCCAGTACTTC. Amino acid sequence: CASSFGGRPETQYF.

The rearrangement joins TRBV7-9 to TRBJ2-2; tentatively, D is TRBD2 (5 bases). The CDR3 totals 14 residues. Germline-derived CDR1 and CDR2 are SEHNR and FQNEAQ (reference sequence). V dropped 1 base and J dropped 6 bases, with 9 bases sitting between them. CDR3 coding DNA: TGTGCCAGCAGCTTAGGGCAGAGGGCCGGGGAGCTGTTTTTT. Translated: CASSLGQRAGELFF.

This clone was recorded a few times. The chain joins TRBV19 to TRBJ2-2; 7 positions agree with TRBD2. The CDR3 is 15 amino acids. Germline V CDR1 and CDR2: LNHDA, SQIVND (reference sequence). The ends lost 1 base at V and 4 bases at J; junction bases unmatched: 3. The DNA of the CDR3 is TGTGCCAGTAGTATAGGGGAGGGGCCCACCGGGGAGCTGTTTTTT. This sequence encodes CASSIGEGPTGELFF.

The rearrangement uses TRBV7-9 and TRBJ1-6; unclear D gene. CDR1 is SEHNR and CDR2 is FQNEAQ in the germline V gene (reference sequence). The CDR3 covers 13 residues. V was trimmed by 1 base and J by 6 bases, leaving 4 bases between them. CDR3: CASSLGPNSPLHF. The CDR3 DNA reads TGTGCCAGCAGCTTAGGACCTAATTCACCCCTCCACTTT.

The chain employs TRBV19 and TRBJ1-1; 7 nucleotides match TRBD1. This CDR3 comprises 15 residues. Per the germline V gene, CDR1 is LNHDA and CDR2 is SQIVND (reference sequence). With 7 bases clipped from V and 4 bases from J, the junction kept 12 bases outside the gene matches. As DNA, the CDR3 is TGTGCCAGTATTGCTTGGTCCAGGGGGAGCACTGAAGCTTTCTTT. This gives the protein CASIAWSRGSTEAFF.

The chain's CDR3 is CASSDRENTEAFF. The CDR3 nucleotides read TGTGCCAGCAGTGACAGGGAGAACACTGAAGCTTTCTTT. The chain employs TRBV6-4 and TRBJ1-1; D is unclear. Germline V lookup: CDR1 MRHNA, CDR2 SNTAGT. This CDR3 spans 13 amino acids. Trimming stripped 2 bases from V and 1 base from J, with 5 bases between.

The chain couples TRBV10-1 to TRBJ2-7; 13 bases are shared with TRBD2. The CDR3 totals 16 residues. The V segment lost 3 bases and the J segment 2 bases; nucleotides outside the gene matches: 4. CDR1 is WNHNN, CDR2 SYGVQD, per germline (reference sequence). The CDR3 loop reads CASSDQGLAGAYEQYF. CDR3 nucleotide sequence: TGCGCCAGCAGTGACCAAGGACTAGCGGGAGCCTACGAGCAGTACTTC.

This rearrangement joins TRBV28 to TRBJ2-2, with 10 bases aligning to TRBD2. Trimming took 3 bases from V and 9 from J; bases not matched to a gene: 13. Germline loops: CDR1 MDHEN, CDR2 SYDVKM. The CDR3 totals 17 residues. CDR3 residues: CASSFSALSGRARELFF. For the CDR3, the DNA is TGTGCCAGCAGTTTTTCGGCCTTGAGCGGGAGGGCCCGGGAGCTGTTTTTT.

Written as DNA, the CDR3 is TGTGCCAGCTCAAAGGGAGCCTACGAGCAGTACTTC. Encoded protein: CASSKGAYEQYF. This chain uses TRBV6-6 with TRBJ2-7; a weak D match, TRBD2 (5 bases). Germline-derived CDR1 and CDR2 are MNHNY and SVGAGI (reference sequence). This CDR3 has 12 residues. V lost 8 bases and J lost 2, with 10 bases in between.

The chain uses TRBV19 and TRBJ1-4, with D tentatively TRBD1 (6 bases). Germline CDR1 is LNHDA and CDR2 is SQIVND (reference sequence). Trimming took 6 bases from V and 5 from J, leaving 16 bases between them. The CDR3 is 15 residues long. CDR3 nucleotide sequence: TGTGCCAGTAGGTCAAAACAGGGAGGGAATGAAAAACTGTTTTTT. Amino acids: CASRSKQGGNEKLFF.

V gene TRBV6-5 combines with J gene TRBJ1-5; 7 bases map to TRBD1. With 6 bases clipped from V and 0 bases from J, the junction kept 5 bases outside the gene matches. The V gene's germline CDR1 is MNHEY and CDR2 SVGAGI. CDR3 length: 15 residues. The CDR3 region has the DNA TGTGCCAGCAGGCCACAGGGGCCTAGCAATCAGCCCCAGCATTTT. It codes for CASRPQGPSNQPQHF.

The V gene is TRBV25-1, the J gene TRBJ2-7; 7 positions agree with TRBD1. V trimming: 4 bases; J trimming: 2 bases; junction bases outside the gene matches: 5. Germline V gene sequence: CDR1 MGHDK, CDR2 SYGVNS. The CDR3 is 14 residues long. Here the CDR3 reads CASSGAGTAYEQYF. The CDR3 DNA reads as TGTGCCAGCAGTGGAGCTGGGACAGCCTACGAGCAGTACTTC.

On this clone: The junction and the germline gene differ at one end; a read error may be behind it. The rearrangement joins TRBV7-7 to TRBJ2-3, with a weak D call TRBD1 (8 bases). The CDR3 is 17 residues long. Germline loops: CDR1 SSHAT, CDR2 FNYEAQ (reference sequence). Here the CDR3 DNA reads TGTGCTAGCAGTCGGACAGGGAGGGCCGTGGACACAGATACGCAGTATTTT. Its translation: CASSRTGRAVDTDTQYF.

This clone occurred once. This chain connects TRBV10-3 to TRBJ2-7; 7 positions agree with TRBD2. The germline V gene encodes CDR1 ENHRY and CDR2 SYGVKD. CDR3 length: 13 amino acids. V gave up 6 bases and J gave up 4 bases; unmatched junction bases: 6. The CDR3 bases are TGTGCCATCAGGCCGACTAGCTCTTACGAGCAGTACTTC. The encoded protein is CAIRPTSSYEQYF.

The gene calls are TRBV11-2 and TRBJ2-1, with 7 bases fitting TRBD2. This CDR3 region has 15 residues. CDR1 and CDR2 (germline): SGHAT, FQNNGV. After removal of 2 bases from V and 6 bases from J, the junction contained 7 bases not matched to a gene. The CDR3 here is CASSLRGGSSNEQFF. The CDR3 nucleotides are TGTGCCAGCAGCTTACGAGGCGGGAGTAGCAATGAGCAGTTCTTC.